This T cell receptor (beta chain) was retrieved from a study of regulatory T cells in long-lasting Graves disease (dated by TCRdb to the early 2020s). Background on the whole study: In the newly diagnosed Graves' disease group, patients had been taking antithyroid drugs for less than 3 months. Peripheral blood TCR sequencing and RNA sequencing compared persistent Graves' disease patients with newly diagnosed Graves' disease patients. The study was conducted in China and was registered as a clinical trial. A total of around 35 samples underwent TCR sequencing: around 13 from persistent and about 20 from newly diagnosed Graves' disease patients. Study-wide findings and limitations: Lower TCR Shannon entropy and fewer highly expanded clones were observed in persistent Graves' disease patients than in newly diagnosed patients, which suggested clonal expansion. Sequencing and analysis were restricted to the TCR beta chain. The small sample size was acknowledged by the authors as a limitation that may reduce accuracy. Preferential use of TRBV28, TRBJ1-2 and TRBJ2-5 was observed in persistent disease, whereas TRBV20-1 and TRBJ2-1 were favored in newly diagnosed disease. Because the primary lesion, thyroid tissue, could not be accessed, the study looked at peripheral blood alone. More public clonotypes were shared among persistent patients (over 2,500) than among newly diagnosed patients (966).

The library was produced with multiplex PCR. Sequencer: Illumina HiSeq 4000. CDR3 regions were amplified by Arm-PCR with iRepertoire HTBI primers to construct TCR beta libraries. PCR products were gel purified before sequencing. The study's processing was this. Across samples, around 62 TRBV and 12 to 15 TRBJ segments were identified and used for gene usage analysis of CDR3 amino acid clonotypes. Filtered high-quality paired reads were merged into contigs using COPE and FqMerger. Contigs were aligned with BLAST to IMGT TRBV, TRBD and TRBJ reference genes, and CDR3 was defined per IMGT. Clonotypes above 0.1% frequency were classified as highly expanded clones. Shannon entropy was used to measure repertoire diversity, and the Gini coefficient was used to measure V-J evenness. Public clonotypes were defined as clonotypes shared by more than one individual. TCRdb reran the public reads through fastp at Q25 and MiXCR, keeping productive beta chains. CDR3 protein sequences are deduplicated, and each keeps its most common genes and DNA. TCRdb assigned the V and J calls; the authors' analysis was not used. The sample profile shows roughly 500,000 distinct CDR3 sequences; roughly 14% of them were found once. Together, the top ten hold roughly 10% of the sample.

The CDR3 contains 14 residues, cysteine and phenylalanine counted. Here the CDR3 DNA is all that survives: 42 bases in frame from base 1. Taken from the germline V gene, the CDR1 and CDR2 loops are SGHTA and FQGTGA. V loses 4 bases at its end and J loses 6 bases; junction bases beyond the gene matches: 9. A word on this clonotype: No antigen is known for it. No per-base quality is available; no much larger clone lies one base away.

In light of the paper, this sample's time point label describes: newly diagnosed GD, antithyroid drugs for less than 3 months. For both TCR sequencing and RNA sequencing, RNA was extracted from PBMCs using TRIzol. The diagnosis of Graves' disease followed American Thyroid Association guidelines. The patients came from an endocrinology department in Xi'an, China. Each patient gave approximately 10 milliliters of peripheral blood, collected in an EDTA anticoagulant tube. Ficoll Paque Plus density gradient separation was used to isolate PBMCs, and no further T cell sorting was done. RNA quality was checked with an Agilent 2100 Bioanalyzer and agarose gel, and concentration with a NanoDrop 2000. This sample was also put to use in a study of T cells in Graves' hyperthyroidism and ophthalmopathy. The second study reports: Stable Graves' hyperthyroidism was defined as no progression to ophthalmopathy during 18 months of follow-up. Hyperthyroidism patients were newly diagnosed, had a disease duration of under 2 months, and were aged 18 to 65 years. Exclusion was applied to patients with uncontrolled infections, other autoimmune diseases, pregnancy or lactation. Diagnoses were based on clinical symptoms, serum thyroxine and TRAb, thyroid ultrasound and orbital computed tomography. For the first round of RT-PCR on the TCR CDR3, the HTBI primer set was used together with the Qiagen OneStep RT-PCR kit. Blood samples also contained most of the expanded thyroid clonotypes (frequency above 0.001), which suggests that blood repertoires may reflect thyroid immune responses. Ophthalmopathy was separated from stable hyperthyroidism by a 13 V-J signature model, with approximately 86% sensitivity and approximately 84% specificity obtained in cross-validation and 80%/75% obtained in testing. In validation, the model predicted progression to ophthalmopathy with roughly 70% sensitivity and 72% to 75% specificity, a median of 6.5 months before onset. To identify distinguishing TCR V-J signatures, a discovery cohort of 100 patients was used, comprising 40 to 45 with Graves' ophthalmopathy and 55 to 65 with stable Graves' hyperthyroidism. Whether ophthalmopathy could be predicted prospectively was tested in an independent validation cohort made up of approximately 19 hyperthyroidism patients plus 17 patients who later progressed to ophthalmopathy. The roughly 90 discovery patients were divided at random into training and test sets in a 7:3 ratio. In more than 5 Graves' hyperthyroidism patients, the study also compared T-cell repertoires from thyroid tissue with T-cell repertoires from blood. After blood sampling, hyperthyroidism patients were treated with methimazole at a starting dose of 30 mg daily, and ophthalmopathy patients were treated with high-dose intravenous methylprednisolone. Libraries were constructed in a second round of multiplex PCR, after which size selection and purification were carried out. Paired-end sequencing of the libraries was performed with 100 bp reads on an Illumina HiSeq2000. SOAPnuke was used to process the raw data, removing reads that contained adapters or uncalled bases, had a mean Phred below 15, or lacked an exact match to the constant primer or identifier. High-quality paired reads were merged using COPE v1.2.5, and each unique nucleotide sequence was defined as a clonotype. Clonotypes were aligned to IMGT TRBV, TRBD and TRBJ reference segments using MiTCR v1.1. Only V-J combinations with frequency above 0.0001, covering approximately 99% of repertoires, were analysed. The TCS score was defined as F50 (clonal expansion) divided by E x V (chaos), with BLOSUM62-based TCRdist calculated between CDR3 peptides within each V-J. Welch's t-statistics and random forest reduced 500 to 550 V-J features to 13, which were used in a naive Bayes classifier (R e1071). Sample size was not statistically predetermined, and investigators were not blinded to group allocation. According to the paper, TCR Vbeta CDR3 sequencing was carried out on approximately 140 peripheral blood samples, which came from about 45 ophthalmopathy, under 85 hyperthyroidism and approximately 17 progressor patients.

The clonotype comes from a man younger than 45 with Graves disease. Donor details come from another sample of the same person, matched by shared clones. In this chain, TRBV7-3 is recombined with TRBJ2-7, with TRBD2 matching 7 junction bases. Sequences were derived from peripheral blood mononuclear cells (PBMCs), sampled at new diagnosis, from a patient treated with antithyroid drugs. The nucleotide sequence is TGTGCCAGCAGCTCCCCCCCCCGGGAGGCCGAGCAGTACTTC. This translates into CASSSPPREAEQYF.